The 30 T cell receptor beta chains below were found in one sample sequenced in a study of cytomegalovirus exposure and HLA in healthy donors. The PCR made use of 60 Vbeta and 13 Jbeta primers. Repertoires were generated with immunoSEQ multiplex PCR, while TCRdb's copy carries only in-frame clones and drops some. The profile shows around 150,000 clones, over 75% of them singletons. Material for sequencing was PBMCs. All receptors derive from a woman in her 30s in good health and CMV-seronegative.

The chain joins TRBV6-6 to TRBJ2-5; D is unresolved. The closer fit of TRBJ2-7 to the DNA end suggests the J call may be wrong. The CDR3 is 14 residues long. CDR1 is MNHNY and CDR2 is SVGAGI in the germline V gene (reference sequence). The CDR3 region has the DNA TGTGCCAGCAACCCGAACAGCCTTATCTACGAGCAGTACTTC. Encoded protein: CASNPNSLIYEQYF.

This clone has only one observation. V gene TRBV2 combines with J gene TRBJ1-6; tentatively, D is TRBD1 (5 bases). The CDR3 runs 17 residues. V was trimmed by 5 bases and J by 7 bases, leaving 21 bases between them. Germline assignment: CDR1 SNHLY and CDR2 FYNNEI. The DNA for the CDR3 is TGTGCCAGCAGTTACTTCGGGGGTCCCGAGGGGAATTCACCCCTCCACTTT. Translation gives CASSYFGGPEGNSPLHF.

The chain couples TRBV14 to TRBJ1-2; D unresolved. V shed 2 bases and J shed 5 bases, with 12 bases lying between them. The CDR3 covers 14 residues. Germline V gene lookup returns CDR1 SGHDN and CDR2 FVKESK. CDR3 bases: TGTGCCAGCAGCCAACTCGGAGTTGCTTATGGCTACACCTTC. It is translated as CASSQLGVAYGYTF.

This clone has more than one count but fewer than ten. CDR3 in amino acids: CASSLGGRRYEQYF. CDR3 sequence (DNA): TGCGCCAGCAGCTTGGGGGGGCGCCGCTACGAGCAGTACTTC. The V call is TRBV5-1, the J call TRBJ2-7; TRBD1 might be the D (6 bases). The CDR3 spans 14 residues. V lost 0 bases and J lost 3, with 10 bases in between. CDR1 SGHRS and CDR2 YFSETQ come from the germline V gene.

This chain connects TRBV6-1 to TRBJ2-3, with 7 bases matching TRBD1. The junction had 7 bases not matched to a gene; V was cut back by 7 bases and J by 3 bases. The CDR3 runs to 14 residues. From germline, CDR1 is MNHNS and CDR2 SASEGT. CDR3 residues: CASTGGKGTDTQYF. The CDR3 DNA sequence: TGTGCCAGCACAGGGGGAAAGGGGACAGATACGCAGTATTTT.

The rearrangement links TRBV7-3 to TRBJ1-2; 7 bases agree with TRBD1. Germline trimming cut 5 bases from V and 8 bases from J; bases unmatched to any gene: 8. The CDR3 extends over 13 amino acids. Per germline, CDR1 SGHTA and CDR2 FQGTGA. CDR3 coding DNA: TGTGCCAGCAGCCACGACAGGGTTTTCGGCTACACCTTC. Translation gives CASSHDRVFGYTF.

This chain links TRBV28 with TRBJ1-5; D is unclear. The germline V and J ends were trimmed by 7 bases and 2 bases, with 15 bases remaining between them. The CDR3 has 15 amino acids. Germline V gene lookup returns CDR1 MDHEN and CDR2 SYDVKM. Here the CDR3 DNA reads TGTGCCAGCAACCCCAGAGGGTTTGGCAATCAGCCCCAGCATTTT. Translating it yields CASNPRGFGNQPQHF.

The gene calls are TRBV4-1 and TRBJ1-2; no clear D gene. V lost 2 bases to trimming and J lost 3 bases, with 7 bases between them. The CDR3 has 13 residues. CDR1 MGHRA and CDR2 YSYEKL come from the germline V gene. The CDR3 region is CASSQPGDYGYTF. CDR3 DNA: TGCGCCAGCAGCCAACCTGGAGACTATGGCTACACCTTC.

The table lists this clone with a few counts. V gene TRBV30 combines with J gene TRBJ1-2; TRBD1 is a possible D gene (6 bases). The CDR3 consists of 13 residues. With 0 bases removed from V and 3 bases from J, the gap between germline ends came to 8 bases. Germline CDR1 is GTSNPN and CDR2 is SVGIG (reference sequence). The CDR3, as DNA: TGTGCCTGGAGTGTCGGACAGTACTATGGCTACACCTTC. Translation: CAWSVGQYYGYTF.

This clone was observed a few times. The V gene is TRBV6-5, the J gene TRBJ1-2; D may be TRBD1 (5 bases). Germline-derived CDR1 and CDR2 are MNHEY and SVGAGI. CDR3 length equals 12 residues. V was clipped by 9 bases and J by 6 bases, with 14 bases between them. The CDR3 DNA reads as TGTGCCAGTGGGGCCCCCCTAGATGGCTACACCTTC. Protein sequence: CASGAPLDGYTF.

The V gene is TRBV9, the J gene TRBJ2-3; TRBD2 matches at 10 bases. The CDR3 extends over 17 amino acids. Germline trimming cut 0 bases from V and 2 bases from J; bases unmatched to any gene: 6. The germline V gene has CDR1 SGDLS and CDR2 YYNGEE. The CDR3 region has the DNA TGTGCCAGCAGCGTAGGGGCTAGCGGGGGATCCACAGATACGCAGTATTTT. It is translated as CASSVGASGGSTDTQYF.

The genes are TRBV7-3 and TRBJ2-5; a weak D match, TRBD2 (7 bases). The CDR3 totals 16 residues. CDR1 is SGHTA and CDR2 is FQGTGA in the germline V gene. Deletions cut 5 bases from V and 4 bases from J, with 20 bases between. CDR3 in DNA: TGTGCCAGCAGCCCTCTCGGGGGGCGCGGGGGAGAGACCCAGTACTTC. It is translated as CASSPLGGRGGETQYF.

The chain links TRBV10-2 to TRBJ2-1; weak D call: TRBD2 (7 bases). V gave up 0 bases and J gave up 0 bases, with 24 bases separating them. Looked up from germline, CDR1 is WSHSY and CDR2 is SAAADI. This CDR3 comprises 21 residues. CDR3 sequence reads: CASSESWSVFGAGASYNEQFF. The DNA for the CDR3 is TGCGCCAGCAGTGAGTCCTGGAGTGTCTTTGGGGCGGGGGCCTCCTACAATGAGCAGTTCTTC.

The CDR3 DNA is TGTGCCAGCTCACAAGTCCCGGGACAGGGGGCGAACACTGAAGCTTTCTTT. It codes for CASSQVPGQGANTEAFF. This chain links TRBV18 with TRBJ1-1, with 12 bases matching TRBD1. After removal of 4 bases from V and 1 base from J, the junction contained 7 bases not matched to a gene. The CDR3 totals 17 residues. In germline, CDR1 is KGHSH, CDR2 LQKENI.

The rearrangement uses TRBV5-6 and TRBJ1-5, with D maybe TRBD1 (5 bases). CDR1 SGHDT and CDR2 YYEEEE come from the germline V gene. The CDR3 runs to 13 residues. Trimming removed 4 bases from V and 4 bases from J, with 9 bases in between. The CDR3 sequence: CASSPGGNQPQHF. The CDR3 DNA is TGTGCCAGCAGCCCGGGGGGAAATCAGCCCCAGCATTTT.

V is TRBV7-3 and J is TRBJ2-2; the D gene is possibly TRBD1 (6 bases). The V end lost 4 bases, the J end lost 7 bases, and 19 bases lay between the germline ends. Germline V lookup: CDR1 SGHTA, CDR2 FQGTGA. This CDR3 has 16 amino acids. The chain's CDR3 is CASSSPQGQIGGELFF. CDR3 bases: TGTGCCAGCAGCTCGCCGCAGGGGCAAATCGGCGGGGAGCTGTTTTTT.

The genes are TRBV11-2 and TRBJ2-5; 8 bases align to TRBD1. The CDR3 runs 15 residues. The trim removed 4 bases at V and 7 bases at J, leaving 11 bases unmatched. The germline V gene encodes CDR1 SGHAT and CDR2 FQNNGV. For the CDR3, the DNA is TGTGCCAGCAGCTCTCGACAGGGGACGATGGGGACCCAGTACTTC. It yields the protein CASSSRQGTMGTQYF.

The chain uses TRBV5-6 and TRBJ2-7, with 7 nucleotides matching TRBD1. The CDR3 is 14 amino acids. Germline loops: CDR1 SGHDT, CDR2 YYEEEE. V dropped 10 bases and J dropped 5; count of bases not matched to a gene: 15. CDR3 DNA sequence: TGTGCCTCGACCCAGGGGGTGCCGGGAAACGAGCAGTACTTC. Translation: CASTQGVPGNEQYF.

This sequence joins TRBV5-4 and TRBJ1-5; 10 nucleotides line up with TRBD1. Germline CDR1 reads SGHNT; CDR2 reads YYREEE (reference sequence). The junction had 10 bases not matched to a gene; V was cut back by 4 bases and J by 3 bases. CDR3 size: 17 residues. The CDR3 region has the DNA TGTGCCAGCAGCACACGTCCCGGGACAGGGGCCAATCAGCCCCAGCATTTT. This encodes CASSTRPGTGANQPQHF.

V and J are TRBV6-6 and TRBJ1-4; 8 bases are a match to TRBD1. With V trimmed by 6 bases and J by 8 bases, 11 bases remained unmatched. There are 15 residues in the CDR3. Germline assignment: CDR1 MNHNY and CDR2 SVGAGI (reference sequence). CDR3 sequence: CASSLDRAGGEKLFF. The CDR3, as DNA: TGTGCCAGCAGCCTGGACAGGGCTGGGGGAGAAAAACTGTTTTTT.

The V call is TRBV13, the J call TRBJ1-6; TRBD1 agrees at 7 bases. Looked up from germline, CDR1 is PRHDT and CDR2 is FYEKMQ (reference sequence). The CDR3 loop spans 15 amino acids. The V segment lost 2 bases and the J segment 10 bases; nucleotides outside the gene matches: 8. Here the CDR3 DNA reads TGTGCCAGCAGCTTAACAGGGGTGGTTGAGTCACCCCTCCACTTT. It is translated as CASSLTGVVESPLHF.

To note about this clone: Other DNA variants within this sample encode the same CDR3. CDR3 DNA sequence: TGTGCCAGCAGCTCGGGACAGGGTCAGAACACTGAAGCTTTCTTT. This sequence encodes CASSSGQGQNTEAFF. J is TRBJ1-1 and V is TRBV7-8, with 9 bases that match TRBD1. The ends lost 4 bases at V and 1 base at J; junction bases unmatched: 4. Germline CDR1 is SGHVS and CDR2 is FQNEAQ. This CDR3 spans 15 amino acids.

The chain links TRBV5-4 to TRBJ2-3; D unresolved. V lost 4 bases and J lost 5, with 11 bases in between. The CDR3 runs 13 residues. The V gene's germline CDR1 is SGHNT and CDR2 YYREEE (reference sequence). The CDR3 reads CASSLPPKDTQYF. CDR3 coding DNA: TGTGCCAGCAGCCTCCCCCCTAAAGATACGCAGTATTTT.

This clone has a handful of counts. Written as DNA, the CDR3 is TGTGCCAGCAGCGACAGGGAGGCCTATGGCTACACCTTC. It specifies CASSDREAYGYTF. This chain uses TRBV5-6 with TRBJ1-2, with TRBD1 identical over 7 bases. Germline lookup yields CDR1 SGHDT and CDR2 YYEEEE. This CDR3 comprises 13 residues. V lost 4 bases to trimming and J lost 4 bases; unmatched junction nucleotides: 4. The variable domain in full, with the rest retrieved from reference TRBV5-6 and TRBJ1-2, is DAGVTQSPTHLIKTRGQQVTLRCSPKSGHDTVSWYQQALGQGPQFIFQYYEEEERQRGNFPDRFSGHQFPNYSSELNVNALLLGDSALYLCASSDREAYGYTFGSGTRLTVV.

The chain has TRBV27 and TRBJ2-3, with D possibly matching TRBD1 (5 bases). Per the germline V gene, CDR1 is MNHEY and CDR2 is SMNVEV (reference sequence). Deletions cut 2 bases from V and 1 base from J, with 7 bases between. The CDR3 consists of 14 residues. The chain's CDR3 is CASSLIQGTDTQYF. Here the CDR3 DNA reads TGTGCCAGCAGTTTAATACAGGGCACAGATACGCAGTATTTT.

The CDR3 protein is CASSIGGPEAFF. DNA for the CDR3: TGTGCCAGTAGTATAGGGGGGCCTGAAGCTTTCTTT. The chain uses TRBV19 and TRBJ1-1; tentative D call: TRBD1 (6 bases). CDR3 size: 12 residues. Germline values: CDR1 LNHDA, CDR2 SQIVND (reference sequence). The V gene lost 1 base and the J gene lost 6 bases, with 6 bases spanning the gap.

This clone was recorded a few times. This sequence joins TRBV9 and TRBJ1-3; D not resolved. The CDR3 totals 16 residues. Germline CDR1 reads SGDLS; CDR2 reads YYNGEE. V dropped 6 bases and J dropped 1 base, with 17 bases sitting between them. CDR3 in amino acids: CASNRPGTESGNTIYF. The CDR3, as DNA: TGTGCCAGCAATCGACCCGGAACGGAGTCTGGAAACACCATATATTTT. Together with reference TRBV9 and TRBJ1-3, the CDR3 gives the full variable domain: DSGVTQTPKHLITATGQRVTLRCSPRSGDLSVYWYQQSLDQGLQFLIQYYNGEERAKGNILERFSAQQFPDLHSELNLSSLELGDSALYFCASNRPGTESGNTIYFGEGSWLTVV.

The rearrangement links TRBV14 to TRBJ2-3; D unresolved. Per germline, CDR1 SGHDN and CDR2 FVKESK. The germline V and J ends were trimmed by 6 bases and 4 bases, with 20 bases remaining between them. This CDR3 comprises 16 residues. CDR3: CASSTVRLSRADTQYF. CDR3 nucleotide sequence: TGTGCCAGCAGTACAGTTCGTCTATCAAGAGCAGATACGCAGTATTTT.

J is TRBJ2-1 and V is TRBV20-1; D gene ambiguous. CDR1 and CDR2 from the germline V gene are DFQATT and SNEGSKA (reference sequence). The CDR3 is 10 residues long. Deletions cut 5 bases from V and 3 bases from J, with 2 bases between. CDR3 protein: CSAHYNEQFF. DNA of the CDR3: TGCAGTGCTCACTACAATGAGCAGTTCTTC.

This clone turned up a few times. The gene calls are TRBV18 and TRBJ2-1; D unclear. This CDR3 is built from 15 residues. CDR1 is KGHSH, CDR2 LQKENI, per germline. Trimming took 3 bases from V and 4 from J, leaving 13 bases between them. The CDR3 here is CASSPEVWIYNEQFF. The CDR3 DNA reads TGTGCCAGCTCACCCGAGGTATGGATTTACAATGAGCAGTTCTTC.